The 27 T cell receptor beta chains below all came from one sample that was sequenced in a study of T-cell reconstitution after alpha-beta-depleted transplantation in children. A TCRbeta library incorporating unique molecular identifiers was prepared. TCRdb reprocessed the PCR reads via MiXCR and lists one record per CDR3 protein. The sample holds about 90,000 distinct CDR3 sequences, around 16% seen once. Here the sequenced sample was PBMCs, mostly from graft donor cells, taken 180 days after TCRalphabeta/CD19-depleted stem cell transplant. Receptors originate from a male patient aged 2 to 10 who had a stem cell transplant for acute lymphoblastic leukemia, so the T cells may come from the graft donor.

This clonotype has only a few counts. V and J are TRBV7-6 and TRBJ2-1, with 9 bases fitting TRBD2. This CDR3 spans 18 amino acids. From germline, CDR1 is SGHVS and CDR2 FNYEAQ. V was pared by 2 bases and J by 2 bases, with 10 bases of the junction left unmatched. CDR3 coding DNA: TGTGCCAGCAGCTTAATCGCGTCTAGCGGGACTACCTACAATGAGCAGTTCTTC. The encoded protein is CASSLIASSGTTYNEQFF.

The rearrangement joins TRBV4-2 to TRBJ2-2; TRBD2 agrees at 11 bases. With V trimmed by 1 base and J by 6 bases, 4 bases remained unmatched. The germline CDR1 and CDR2 sequences are LGHNA and YNFKEQ. The CDR3 is 16 amino acids. CDR3 region: CASSQGSGGAAGELFF. The CDR3 region has the DNA TGTGCCAGCAGCCAAGGTAGCGGGGGGGCCGCCGGGGAGCTGTTTTTT.

This chain uses TRBV7-7 with TRBJ2-5; D is uncertain. In germline, CDR1 is SSHAT, CDR2 FNYEAQ (reference sequence). There are 16 residues in the CDR3. The V and J ends lost 6 bases and 1 base respectively, with 18 bases between them. The CDR3 here is CASSRIVKGGQETQYF. CDR3 sequence (DNA): TGTGCCAGCAGTCGGATAGTCAAGGGTGGCCAAGAGACCCAGTACTTC. Based on the CDR3 plus reference TRBV7-7 and TRBJ2-5, the full variable domain is GAGVSQSPRYKVTKRGQDVTLRCDPISSHATLYWYQQALGQGPEFLTYFNYEAQPDKSGLPSDRFSAERPEGSISTLTIQRTEQRDSAMYRCASSRIVKGGQETQYFGPGTRLLVL.

The chain recombines TRBV5-1 with TRBJ1-1, with a possible D match to TRBD1 (6 bases). V dropped 0 bases and J dropped 5 bases, with 14 bases sitting between them. CDR3 length equals 15 residues. The V gene's germline CDR1 is SGHRS and CDR2 YFSETQ. CDR3 region: CASSLEGGRGTEAFF. CDR3 nucleotides: TGCGCCAGCAGCTTGGAGGGGGGGCGCGGAACTGAAGCTTTCTTT.

This clonotype turned up a few times. The genes are TRBV15 and TRBJ2-5, with D unclear. CDR3 length: 15 residues. V was clipped by 8 bases and J by 4 bases, with 20 bases between them. CDR1 is LNHNV, CDR2 YYDKDF, per germline (reference sequence). The CDR3 is CATCLGHDIRETQYF. Here the CDR3 DNA reads TGTGCCACCTGCTTAGGGCATGATATCAGAGAGACCCAGTACTTC.

The V call is TRBV4-2, the J call TRBJ2-2; 13 positions match TRBD2. From germline, CDR1 is LGHNA and CDR2 YNFKEQ. V lost 0 bases to trimming and J lost 3 bases; unmatched junction nucleotides: 4. This CDR3 has 18 residues. In DNA, the CDR3 is TGTGCCAGCAGCCAAGACGGGACTAGCGGGGAATACACCGGGGAGCTGTTTTTT. It yields the protein CASSQDGTSGEYTGELFF.

This clonotype was observed a few times. In DNA form, the CDR3 reads TGCAGTGCTAGCGGGGGGGCGTCCAATCTTCACGAGCAGTACTTC. This encodes CSASGGASNLHEQYF. This chain uses TRBV20-1 with TRBJ2-7, with 8 positions matching TRBD2. Looked up from germline, CDR1 is DFQATT and CDR2 is SNEGSKA (reference sequence). The CDR3 covers 15 residues. J lost 5 bases, V lost 3 bases, and 12 bases had no gene match.

This clonotype occurred a few times. The chain links TRBV21-1 to TRBJ2-2. TRBV21-1 is listed as a pseudogene. This CDR3 contains 15 residues. The CDR3 sequence: CASSKGDKRTGELFF. In nucleotides, the CDR3 is TGTGCCAGCAGCAAGGGTGACAAACGCACCGGGGAGCTGTTTTTT.

The rearrangement links TRBV2 to TRBJ1-3; 7 bases match TRBD1. This CDR3 comprises 14 residues. Germline loops: CDR1 SNHLY, CDR2 FYNNEI. J was trimmed by 4 bases and V by 6 bases; bases with no gene match: 6. Here the CDR3 DNA reads TGTGCCAGCAGAGCCGGGACAGACGGAAACACCATATATTTT. Its translation is CASRAGTDGNTIYF.

For the CDR3, the DNA is TGCAGTGCTAGAATCCCATCCTCGGGCTACGAGCAGTACTTC. It encodes CSARIPSSGYEQYF. The rearrangement joins TRBV20-1 to TRBJ2-7; unclear D gene. CDR1 and CDR2 from the germline V gene are DFQATT and SNEGSKA (reference sequence). The CDR3 sequence is 14 residues long. V gave up 2 bases and J gave up 3 bases, with 14 bases separating them.

This clonotype occurred a few times. The rearrangement links TRBV5-1 to TRBJ2-3, with 8 bases aligning to TRBD1. J was trimmed by 6 bases and V by 4 bases; bases with no gene match: 4. This CDR3 region has 13 residues. CDR1 and CDR2 from the germline V gene are SGHRS and YFSETQ. In DNA, the CDR3 is TGCGCCAGCAGCGTTGGACAGGGCGATACGCAGTATTTT. It translates to CASSVGQGDTQYF. Full variable domain (rest looked up from reference TRBV5-1 and TRBJ2-3): KAGVTQTPRYLIKTRGQQVTLSCSPISGHRSVSWYQQTPGQGLQFLFEYFSETQRNKGNFPGRFSGRQFSNSRSEMNVSTLELGDSALYLCASSVGQGDTQYFGPGTRLTVL.

This chain links TRBV14 with TRBJ2-7; D gene unclear. The CDR3 has 12 amino acids. V was pared by 1 base and J by 6 bases, with 7 bases between. Germline CDR1 SGHDN, CDR2 FVKESK. The CDR3 loop reads CASSQGYIEQYF. CDR3 sequence (DNA): TGTGCCAGCAGCCAAGGTTATATCGAGCAGTACTTC.

The chain recombines TRBV7-9 with TRBJ2-3, with TRBD1 as a possible D gene (6 bases). CDR3 size: 15 residues. Germline loops: CDR1 SEHNR, CDR2 FQNEAQ (reference sequence). Trimming stripped 4 bases from V and 2 bases from J, with 13 bases between. The CDR3 sequence is CASSSTGKITDTQYF. Written as DNA, the CDR3 is TGTGCCAGCAGCTCTACAGGGAAAATCACAGATACGCAGTATTTT.

The V gene is TRBV7-2, the J gene TRBJ2-5; unclear D gene. The CDR3 extends over 14 amino acids. The germline gives CDR1 SGHTA, CDR2 FQGNSA. V lost 3 bases and J lost 5, with 13 bases in between. The CDR3 reads CASSLGLVGETQYF. CDR3 in DNA: TGTGCCAGCAGCTTGGGTTTGGTAGGGGAGACCCAGTACTTC.

The chain carries TRBV7-9 and TRBJ1-4; D gene unclear. Germline V lookup: CDR1 SEHNR, CDR2 FQNEAQ (reference sequence). The CDR3 has 14 residues. V shed 2 bases and J shed 5 bases, with 9 bases lying between them. In DNA form, the CDR3 reads TGTGCCAGCAGCTTACCCCAGATGAATGAAAAACTGTTTTTT. Encoded protein: CASSLPQMNEKLFF. Full variable domain (missing parts from reference TRBV7-9 and TRBJ1-4): DTGVSQNPRHKITKRGQNVTFRCDPISEHNRLYWYRQTLGQGPEFLTYFQNEAQLEKSRLLSDRFSAERPKGSFSTLEIQRTEQGDSAMYLCASSLPQMNEKLFFGSGTQLSVL.

The rearrangement links TRBV3-1 to TRBJ1-1; D perhaps matches TRBD1 (6 bases). The CDR3 is 13 residues long. V was clipped by 7 bases and J by 3 bases, with 12 bases between them. Germline CDR1 LGHDT, CDR2 YNNKEL (reference sequence). CDR3 coding DNA: TGTGCCAGCATCCAGGGGTCTGACACTGAAGCTTTCTTT. Protein product: CASIQGSDTEAFF.

This clonotype has only a few counts. The chain is built from TRBV27 and TRBJ1-2; D is unclear. Germline loops: CDR1 MNHEY, CDR2 SMNVEV (reference sequence). CDR3 size: 13 residues. Trimming removed 3 bases at V and 3 bases at J, with 8 bases between. The CDR3 sequence is CASSLHGYYGYTF. The CDR3 coding sequence is TGTGCCAGCAGTTTGCACGGTTACTATGGCTACACCTTC.

This clonotype was picked up a small number of times. The chain joins TRBV5-1 to TRBJ1-1, with 7 positions matching TRBD1. V lost 0 bases to trimming and J lost 7 bases; unmatched junction nucleotides: 6. This CDR3 contains 14 residues. Germline values: CDR1 SGHRS, CDR2 YFSETQ. CDR3 in amino acids: CASSLGPRDSEAFF. Here the CDR3 DNA reads TGCGCCAGCAGCTTGGGCCCCCGGGACAGTGAAGCTTTCTTT.

The rearrangement joins TRBV28 to TRBJ2-1; 8 nucleotides line up with TRBD2. Trimming removed 8 bases from V and 0 bases from J; junction bases left unmatched: 3. The CDR3 spans 14 residues. Looked up from germline, CDR1 is MDHEN and CDR2 is SYDVKM. The CDR3 DNA is TGTGCCAGCGGCGGGGGGCGCTCCTACAATGAGCAGTTCTTC. This gives the protein CASGGGRSYNEQFF.

The chain employs TRBV18 and TRBJ1-4; D is undetermined. The ends were cut back, 1 base at V and 3 bases at J, with 9 bases in the middle. There are 15 residues in the CDR3. Germline loops: CDR1 KGHSH, CDR2 LQKENI. CDR3 coding DNA: TGTGCCAGCTCACCACGAAGGGAGCCTAATGAAAAACTGTTTTTT. Translated: CASSPRREPNEKLFF.

This clonotype was seen many times. The chain links TRBV12-3 or TRBV12-4 to TRBJ1-1; D remains unclear. V lost 3 bases and J lost 1, with 6 bases in between. This CDR3 has 13 amino acids. The CDR3, as DNA: TGTGCCAGCAGTTTGATGCGGAACACTGAAGCTTTCTTT. Translation gives CASSLMRNTEAFF.

CDR3 in amino acids: CASSMAMTTDTQYF. CDR3 nucleotide sequence: TGTGCCAGTAGTATGGCCATGACCACAGATACGCAGTATTTT. The chain recombines TRBV19 with TRBJ2-3; D gene uncertain. Germline CDR1 LNHDA, CDR2 SQIVND (reference sequence). Trimming cost V 3 bases and J 2 bases, with 9 bases left between them. The CDR3 extends over 14 amino acids.

This clonotype was detected a few times. The chain has TRBV12-3 or TRBV12-4 and TRBJ2-7, with D possibly being TRBD1 (6 bases). The length of the CDR3 is 14 residues. V lost 7 bases and J lost 3, with 16 bases in between. CDR3 in DNA: TGTGCCAGCAATATTCCAGGGGATGGCTACGAGCAGTACTTC. It specifies CASNIPGDGYEQYF.

This clonotype was detected a few times. This sequence joins TRBV12-3 or TRBV12-4 and TRBJ1-5, with 12 positions matching TRBD1. The CDR3 sequence is 16 residues long. V lost 5 bases and J lost 3; bases outside the gene matches: 5. Here the CDR3 DNA reads TGTGCCAGCAGTCCCGGGACAGGGGGCCCCAATCAGCCCCAGCATTTT. It encodes CASSPGTGGPNQPQHF.

This clonotype showed up just a few times. The chain links TRBV5-1 to TRBJ2-7; TRBD1 agrees at 7 bases. CDR3 length: 15 residues. Germline lookup yields CDR1 SGHRS and CDR2 YFSETQ. V lost 0 bases and J lost 0; bases outside the gene matches: 3. The CDR3 bases are TGCGCCAGCAGCTTGGGACAGGGTAGCTCCTACGAGCAGTACTTC. Amino acids: CASSLGQGSSYEQYF.

This clonotype was counted at least ten times. The chain links TRBV20-1 to TRBJ2-1; 10 bases map to TRBD2. Unmatched junction bases numbered 7, after V lost 5 bases and J lost 6 bases. The CDR3 totals 14 residues. Germline V gives CDR1 DFQATT, CDR2 SNEGSKA (reference sequence). The CDR3 nucleotides read TGCAGTGCTCTCACTAGCGGGGTCTCCAATGAGCAGTTCTTC. Translated: CSALTSGVSNEQFF.

This clonotype was detected many times. V and J are TRBV5-1 and TRBJ1-4; D may be TRBD1 (5 bases). V was pared by 0 bases and J by 8 bases, with 11 bases between. CDR3 length: 14 residues. Germline V gene lookup returns CDR1 SGHRS and CDR2 YFSETQ. CDR3 region: CASSLDLGTEKLFF. The CDR3 DNA reads TGCGCCAGCAGCTTGGACCTGGGGACGGAAAAACTGTTTTTT.